This is a list of T cell receptor beta chains from one sample in a study of Graves' ophthalmopathy and Graves' hyperthyroidism. TCRdb recomputed calls from the multiplex PCR reads with MiXCR, one row per CDR3 protein. The table lists 300,000 to 400,000 distinct CDR3 sequences, about a sixth of them singletons. The specimen was peripheral blood. The receptors come from an adult woman with stable Graves' hyperthyroidism. CDR3s include the opening cysteine and the closing phenylalanine or tryptophan. Each record gives: D gene, J gene, V gene, clone size, CDR3 DNA, CDR3 protein. D genes are given only for firm matches. The listing skips clone size in some rows; elsewhere it reads once, few, many or a size class.

>.|TRBJ2-7|TRBV6-1|many
TGTGCCAGCAGGCCGGACGGCGGAAGCTCCTACGAGCAGTACTTC
CASRPDGGSSYEQYF
>TRBD1|TRBJ2-3|TRBV6-1|few
TGTGCCAGCAGTGGACAGGGGTCAGATACGCAGTATTTT
CASSGQGSDTQYF
>TRBD2|TRBJ2-5|TRBV20-1|many
TGCAGTGCCGAAACTAGCGGCATAGAAGAGACCCAGTACTTC
CSAETSGIEETQYF
>.|TRBJ2-5|TRBV28|many
TGTGCCAGCAGTTTGTCACAGGGCCCGCGGAGGGACCAGTACTTC
CASSLSQGPRRDQYF
>.|TRBJ1-3|TRBV11-2|.
TGTGCCAGCAGCTTAGGGTACGGGAACACCATATATTTT
CASSLGYGNTIYF
>TRBD2|TRBJ2-5|TRBV11-2|many
TGTGCCAGCAGCTTCACTAGCGGGAGCTACCAAGAGACCCAGTACTTC
CASSFTSGSYQETQYF
>.|TRBJ1-1|TRBV28|many
TGTGCCAGCGCCTCTTATGAAGCTTTCTTT
CASASYEAFF
>.|TRBJ2-5|TRBV29-1|many
TGCAGCGTTGAGGAGTGGAACCGGGGAGAGACCCAGTACTTC
CSVEEWNRGETQYF
>.|TRBJ1-1|TRBV20-1|many
TGCAGTGCTAGGCAGGGGCGCACTGAAGCTTTCTTT
CSARQGRTEAFF
>.|TRBJ2-7|TRBV3-1|few
TGTGCCAGCAGCCAACGCTTGGGGGCAGGGACATACGAGCAGTACTTC
CASSQRLGAGTYEQYF
>.|TRBJ1-1|TRBV12-3/TRBV12-4|many
TGTGCCAGCACCCCGGGAGGGGCTGAAGCTTTCTTT
CASTPGGAEAFF
>.|TRBJ2-5|TRBV4-1|few
TGCGCCAGCAGCCCCGAGGGCAGGGTATGGGAGACCCAGTACTTC
CASSPEGRVWETQYF
>.|TRBJ1-1|TRBV7-9|many
TGTGCCAGCAGCTTAGGGCCAGTCACTGAAGCTTTCTTT
CASSLGPVTEAFF
>.|TRBJ2-7|TRBV11-2|many
TGTGCCAGCAGCTTTTATCCCCCCCCGGGCTCCTACGAGCAGTACTTC
CASSFYPPPGSYEQYF
>TRBD1|TRBJ2-2|TRBV12-3/TRBV12-4|.
TGTGCCAGCAGTTTGGGCCTAGGTCGACAGGGCACCGGGGAGCTGTTTTTT
CASSLGLGRQGTGELFF
>TRBD1|TRBJ1-2|TRBV4-2|few
TGTGCCAGCAGCCAAGATTTAAGGGGACAGGGTGGCTACACCTTC
CASSQDLRGQGGYTF
>.|TRBJ2-7|TRBV13|many
TGTGCCAGCAGCTATGACGGCGAGCAGTACTTC
CASSYDGEQYF
>.|TRBJ2-7|TRBV11-2|many
TGTGCCAGCAGCTCGGTTTGGGGCTTTTCCTACGAGCAGTACTTC
CASSSVWGFSYEQYF
>.|TRBJ1-5|TRBV9|.
TGTGCCAGCAGCGTAGAAGGGTTTCAGCCCCAGCATTTT
CASSVEGFQPQHF
>TRBD2|TRBJ2-7|TRBV2|many
TGTGCCAGCAGGTACAGACTAGCGGGAGGGCCCACCTACGAGCAGTACTTC
CASRYRLAGGPTYEQYF
>.|TRBJ1-6|TRBV6-1|.
TGTGCCAGCAGCCAGGGGTGGAGTTCACCCCTCCACTTT
CASSQGWSSPLHF
>TRBD2|TRBJ2-5|TRBV9|many
TGTGCCAGCAGCGTAGGAGGAGGGCTAGCGGGAGGGTTGGAGACCCAGTACTTC
CASSVGGGLAGGLETQYF